Listed below are T cell receptor beta chains from one sample, sequenced in a study of cytomegalovirus exposure and HLA in healthy donors. Sequencing used immunoSEQ multiplex PCR; TCRdb keeps in-frame clones, though not all of them. This sample has some 100,000 clones, with approximately 56% found just once. The sample comprised PBMCs. The receptors here all came from a woman aged 25 to 39 in good health and CMV-seropositive. Both conserved end residues are part of each CDR3. D genes are given only for firm matches. Only some rows state a clone size, as once, few, many or a class for expanded clones.

clone size,D gene,V gene,J gene,CDR3 protein,CDR3 DNA
-,-,TRBV6-6,TRBJ1-6,CASRLEGSYNSPLHF,TGTGCCAGCAGACTCGAGGGATCCTATAATTCACCCCTCCACTTT
-,-,TRBV7-9,TRBJ1-2,CASSLAGSYGYPF,TGTGCCAGCAGCTTGGCAGGGTCCTATGGCTACCCCTTC
-,-,TRBV11-2,TRBJ2-1,CASSSGGRQQFF,TGTGCCAGCAGCTCCGGGGGGCGACAGCAGTTCTTC
few,-,TRBV5-4,TRBJ1-4,CASSLEVRGEGEKLFF,TGTGCCAGCAGCTTGGAAGTTCGGGGGGAAGGTGAAAAACTGTTTTTT
-,-,TRBV28,TRBJ1-2,CASCPGVGLGYGYTF,TGTGCCAGTTGCCCAGGGGTCGGGTTGGGCTATGGCTACACCTTC
-,TRBD1,TRBV29-1,TRBJ2-7,CSVGRDRGDHEQYF,TGCAGCGTAGGCCGGGACAGGGGGGATCACGAGCAGTACTTC
-,-,TRBV14,TRBJ2-1,CASSPIPDFFRIF,TGTGCCAGCAGCCCGATACCGGACTTCTTTAGGATCTTC
-,-,TRBV6-5,TRBJ2-3,CASNKRADTQYF,TGTGCCAGCAATAAGAGGGCAGATACGCAGTATTTT
-,TRBD2,TRBV28,TRBJ2-2,CASIPAGGLRELFF,TGTGCCAGCATCCCAGCGGGGGGGCTCCGGGAGCTGTTTTTT
-,TRBD2,TRBV5-4,TRBJ2-7,CVSGTPSYEQYF,TGTGTTAGCGGGACCCCATCCTACGAGCAGTACTTC
-,TRBD1,TRBV6-5,TRBJ1-3,CASSYPGQGDNTIYF,TGTGCCAGCAGTTACCCGGGACAGGGGGATAACACCATATATTTT
-,TRBD2,TRBV6-1,TRBJ2-1,CASEGLAGYNEQFF,TGTGCCAGCGAGGGACTAGCGGGTTACAATGAGCAGTTCTTC
-,TRBD2,TRBV27,TRBJ2-1,CASSPLKVTSAGYNEQFF,TGTGCCAGCAGTCCCCTAAAAGTGACTAGCGCAGGCTACAATGAGCAGTTCTTC
-,TRBD1,TRBV7-3,TRBJ1-3,CASSLDRGPCGNTIYF,TGTGCCAGCAGCTTAGACAGGGGGCCTTGTGGAAACACCATATATTTT
-,-,TRBV7-9,TRBJ1-2,CASSFTGSDGYTF,TGTGCCAGCAGCTTTACAGGGAGTGATGGCTACACCTTC
-,TRBD2,TRBV2,TRBJ2-3,CASSPLAGGSTDTQYF,TGTGCCAGCAGTCCCTTAGCGGGGGGCAGCACAGATACGCAGTATTTT
once,TRBD2,TRBV5-8,TRBJ2-3,CASSFSSSGGTDTQYF,TGTGCCAGCAGCTTTTCCTCGAGCGGGGGCACAGATACGCAGTATTTT
-,-,TRBV2,TRBJ2-1,CASHSLRGNEQFF,TGTGCCAGCCATTCTCTAAGGGGGAATGAGCAGTTCTTC
-,-,TRBV6-6,TRBJ1-6,CASSVSNSPLHF,TGTGCCAGCAGTGTCAGTAATTCACCCCTCCACTTT
few,-,TRBV6-5,TRBJ1-5,CASSPGQFSNQPQHF,TGTGCCAGCAGCCCCGGACAGTTTAGCAATCAGCCCCAGCATTTT
-,-,TRBV11-2,TRBJ1-1,CASSLGQQVTEAFF,TGTGCCAGCAGCTTAGGTCAGCAGGTGACTGAAGCTTTCTTT
few,TRBD2,TRBV7-6,TRBJ2-5,CASAELAGGETQYF,TGTGCCAGCGCGGAACTAGCGGGGGGCGAGACCCAGTACTTC
-,TRBD1,TRBV5-1,TRBJ2-5,CASSLEPGGLETQYF,TGCGCCAGCAGCTTGGAACCAGGGGGATTAGAGACCCAGTACTTC
-,TRBD1,TRBV4-1,TRBJ1-2,CASSQDRRDRGRGYTF,TGCGCCAGCAGCCAAGATCGGCGGGACAGGGGCCGCGGCTACACCTTC
-,-,TRBV6-1,TRBJ2-3,CASSVSSDTQYF,TGTGCCAGCAGCGTCTCGTCAGATACGCAGTATTTT
few,TRBD1,TRBV19,TRBJ1-1,CASSISGQGRTEAFF,TGTGCCAGTAGTATCTCGGGACAGGGAAGGACTGAAGCTTTCTTT
-,-,TRBV28,TRBJ1-2,CASSLGSAGAGGYTF,TGTGCCAGCAGTTTAGGATCCGCAGGGGCTGGAGGCTACACCTTC
-,TRBD1,TRBV4-1,TRBJ2-7,CASSLQDRTNYEQYF,TGCGCCAGCAGCCTCCAGGACAGGACCAACTACGAGCAGTACTTC
few,-,TRBV6-1,TRBJ2-1,CASGYRDIGNEQFF,TGTGCCAGCGGGTACCGGGACATCGGGAATGAGCAGTTCTTC
-,TRBD1,TRBV14,TRBJ1-2,CASRPGGDYGYTF,TGTGCCAGCAGACCAGGGGGCGACTATGGCTACACCTTC
-,TRBD1,TRBV4-1,TRBJ1-1,CASSWTGGTEAFF,TGCGCCAGCAGCTGGACAGGGGGTACTGAAGCTTTCTTT
-,-,TRBV4-2,TRBJ2-5,CASSQGAETQYF,TGTGCCAGCAGCCAAGGAGCAGAGACCCAGTACTTC
-,-,TRBV5-1,TRBJ2-4,CASSPGQSKNIQYF,TGCGCCAGCAGCCCCGGACAGTCCAAAAACATTCAGTACTTC
-,TRBD1,TRBV6-5,TRBJ2-1,CASSSRRDSTPNEQFF,TGTGCCAGCAGTTCGCGACGGGACAGCACCCCAAATGAGCAGTTCTTC
-,TRBD2,TRBV6-1,TRBJ2-1,CASSDGGLAGINEQFF,TGTGCCAGCAGTGACGGGGGACTAGCGGGAATAAATGAGCAGTTCTTC
-,TRBD2,TRBV19,TRBJ2-3,CASSIDPSGGTDTQYF,TGTGCCAGTAGTATAGATCCTAGCGGAGGTACAGATACGCAGTATTTT
-,-,TRBV27,TRBJ1-1,CASSLEGTEAFF,TGTGCCAGCAGTTTAGAGGGCACTGAAGCTTTCTTT
-,-,TRBV19,TRBJ1-6,CASGDTINSPLHF,TGTGCCAGTGGGGACACGATTAATTCACCCCTCCACTTT
-,TRBD1,TRBV6-1,TRBJ2-7,CASSEWTGRTYEQYF,TGTGCCAGCAGTGAATGGACAGGGAGGACCTACGAGCAGTACTTC
-,-,TRBV6-5,TRBJ1-2,CASSEWAPGGYTF,TGTGCCAGCAGTGAATGGGCCCCGGGGGGCTACACCTTC
few,-,TRBV28,TRBJ2-3,CASSLETDTQYF,TGTGCCAGCAGTTTAGAGACAGATACGCAGTATTTT
-,TRBD1,TRBV13,TRBJ2-5,CASSRRQGGETQYF,TGTGCCAGCAGCCGTCGACAGGGCGGGGAGACCCAGTACTTC
-,-,TRBV5-1,TRBJ2-1,CASNPEQGHEQFF,TGCGCCAGCAACCCAGAGCAGGGCCATGAGCAGTTCTTC
-,TRBD2,TRBV7-9,TRBJ2-5,CSSSSVASGGVETQYF,TGTTCCAGCAGCTCAGTGGCTAGCGGGGGTGTGGAGACCCAGTACTTC
-,-,TRBV6-6,TRBJ1-2,CASSYGGEDYGYTF,TGTGCCAGCAGTTACGGCGGGGAGGACTATGGCTACACCTTC
-,-,TRBV19,TRBJ2-1,CASSMNGAIGHNEQFF,TGTGCCAGTAGTATGAATGGGGCGATCGGGCACAATGAGCAGTTCTTC
-,TRBD1,TRBV7-9,TRBJ1-5,CASSPEGATQPQHF,TGTGCCAGCAGCCCAGAGGGGGCAACTCAGCCCCAGCATTTT
few,-,TRBV9,TRBJ2-3,CASSVGTSTDTQYF,TGTGCCAGCAGCGTAGGGACTAGCACAGATACGCAGTATTTT
-,TRBD1,TRBV5-1,TRBJ2-5,CASSLGVGQAQETQYF,TGCGCCAGCAGCTTGGGGGTTGGACAGGCTCAAGAGACCCAGTACTTC
-,-,TRBV19,TRBJ1-4,CASSSQGWGEKLFF,TGTGCCAGTAGCTCACAGGGATGGGGTGAAAAACTGTTTTTT